These T cell receptor beta chains were read from a single sample in a study of blood T cell repertoires in COVID-19. The repertoire was sequenced with immunoSEQ multiplex PCR; TCRdb's copy has only in-frame clones and lacks some. The repertoire holds about 100,000 clones, about nine tenths seen once, with approximately 2.5% in the top ten. Sample: peripheral blood. The receptors originated from a human donor in a cohort sampled during active COVID-19. Both conserved end residues are part of each CDR3. Fields, in order: D gene, V gene, CDR3 length, clone size, J gene, CDR3 protein, CDR3 DNA. The D gene is left open where the match is weak. Clone size, where shown, is once, few, many, or a class for clones that have expanded.

TRBD1,TRBV29-1,15,-,TRBJ1-3,CSVLGTVYSGNTIYF,TGCAGCGTCCTCGGGACAGTGTATTCTGGAAACACCATATATTTT
-,TRBV18,12,-,TRBJ2-7,CASSFPGDEQYF,TGTGCCAGCTCCTTTCCGGGGGACGAGCAGTACTTC
TRBD2,TRBV7-2,13,-,TRBJ2-7,CASSLTSGFEQYF,TGTGCCAGCAGCTTAACTAGCGGTTTCGAGCAGTACTTC
TRBD1,TRBV3-1/TRBV3-2,15,-,TRBJ1-3,CASSLATGPGNTIYF,TGTGCCAGCAGCCTCGCGACAGGGCCTGGAAACACCATATATTTT
TRBD2,TRBV5-6,14,-,TRBJ2-1,CASSLLLAGDEQFF,TGTGCCAGCAGCTTGTTGCTAGCGGGGGATGAGCAGTTCTTC
-,TRBV6-1,14,once,TRBJ2-7,CASSERTRSYEQYF,TGTGCCAGCAGTGAAAGGACTCGATCCTACGAGCAGTACTTC
TRBD1,TRBV4-1,13,-,TRBJ2-5,CASSGTVEETQYF,TGCGCCAGCAGCGGGACAGTCGAAGAGACCCAGTACTTC
TRBD1,TRBV28,15,-,TRBJ2-2,CASSTSGTGIGELFF,TGTGCCAGCAGTACCTCCGGGACAGGGATCGGGGAGCTGTTTTTT
TRBD1,TRBV14,14,-,TRBJ1-2,CASSRTGARYGYTF,TGTGCCAGCAGTCGGACAGGGGCCCGCTATGGCTACACCTTC
TRBD2,TRBV2,15,few,TRBJ2-1,CASSGLERGTNEQFF,TGTGCCAGCAGTGGGTTGGAGCGGGGCACCAATGAGCAGTTCTTC
-,TRBV28,15,-,TRBJ1-1,CASSLRNQVNTEAFF,TGTGCCAGCAGTTTAAGGAACCAGGTGAACACTGAAGCTTTCTTT
-,TRBV5-4,13,-,TRBJ1-2,CASSSDGDYGYTF,TGTGCCAGCAGCTCGGACGGGGACTATGGCTACACCTTC
-,TRBV12-3/TRBV12-4,13,-,TRBJ2-3,CASNRVNTDTQYF,TGTGCCAGCAACAGGGTTAACACAGATACGCAGTATTTT
-,TRBV9,15,-,TRBJ2-2,CASSPRDSNTGELFF,TGTGCCAGCAGCCCGAGAGACAGTAACACCGGGGAGCTGTTTTTT
TRBD2,TRBV19,13,-,TRBJ2-7,CASSWFAGEEQYF,TGTGCCAGTAGTTGGTTTGCGGGAGAGGAACAGTACTTC
TRBD1,TRBV28,15,-,TRBJ1-6,CASRLQGAGNSPLHF,TGTGCCAGCAGGTTACAGGGGGCAGGTAATTCACCCCTCCACTTT